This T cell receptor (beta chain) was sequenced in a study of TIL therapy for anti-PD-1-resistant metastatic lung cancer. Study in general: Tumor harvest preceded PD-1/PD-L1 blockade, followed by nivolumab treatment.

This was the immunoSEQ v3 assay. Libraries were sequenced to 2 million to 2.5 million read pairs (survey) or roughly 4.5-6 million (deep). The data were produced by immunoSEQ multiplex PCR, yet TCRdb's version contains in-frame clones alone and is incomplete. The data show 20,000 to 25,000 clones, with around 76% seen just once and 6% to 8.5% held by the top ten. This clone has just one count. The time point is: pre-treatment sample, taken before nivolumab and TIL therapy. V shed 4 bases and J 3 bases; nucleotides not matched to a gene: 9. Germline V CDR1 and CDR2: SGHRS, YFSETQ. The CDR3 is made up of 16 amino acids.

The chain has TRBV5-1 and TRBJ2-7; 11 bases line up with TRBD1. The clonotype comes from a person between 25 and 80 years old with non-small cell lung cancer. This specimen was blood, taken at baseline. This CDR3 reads CASSQDSGTGGYEQYF. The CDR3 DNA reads TGCGCCAGCAGCCAAGATAGTGGGACAGGGGGCTACGAGCAGTACTTC.